Shown below are 31 T cell receptor beta chains from a single sample sequenced in a study of blood T cell repertoires in COVID-19. Assay used: immunoSEQ multiplex PCR; TCRdb lists only in-frame clones, some missing. Among about 330,000 clones, approximately 85% were seen once, and the ten largest hold around 7.8%. The sample consisted of peripheral blood. These receptors were taken from a human donor in a cohort sampled during active COVID-19.

With regard to this clone: Other DNA sequences from this sample encode an identical CDR3 as well. The chain links TRBV24-1 to TRBJ2-2; D gene uncertain. The CDR3 is made up of 13 amino acids. V lost 4 bases to trimming and J lost 4 bases, with 6 bases between them. Germline V gene lookup returns CDR1 KGHDR and CDR2 SFDVKD. CDR3 nucleotides: TGTGCCACCAGTGAGCGAGGCACCGGGGAGCTGTTTTTT. As protein: CATSERGTGELFF.

The chain recombines TRBV7-2 with TRBJ2-2; D perhaps matches TRBD1 (6 bases). CDR3 length: 19 amino acids. Trimming pared 5 bases from V and 4 bases from J, leaving 26 bases between. Germline assignment: CDR1 SGHTA and CDR2 FQGNSA. Here the CDR3 reads CASSEEGGSRLGPTGELFF. CDR3 nucleotide sequence: TGTGCCAGCAGCGAAGAAGGGGGTTCGCGTTTAGGTCCCACCGGGGAGCTGTTTTTT.

The J gene is TRBJ2-5, the V gene TRBV3-1 (or the pseudogene TRBV3-2), with TRBD2 identical over 12 bases. V dropped 4 bases and J dropped 5; count of bases not matched to a gene: 11. Per germline, CDR1 LGHDT and CDR2 YNNKEL (reference sequence). The CDR3 covers 17 residues. In DNA form, the CDR3 reads TGTGCCAGCAGCCTCCGGACTAGCGGGAAGGGCAGGGAGACCCAGTACTTC. Its translation: CASSLRTSGKGRETQYF.

The chain combines TRBV24-1 with TRBJ1-1; a weak D match, TRBD1 (6 bases). The length of the CDR3 is 17 residues. The germline V gene has CDR1 KGHDR and CDR2 SFDVKD. The V end lost 2 bases, the J end lost 4 bases, and 19 bases lay between the germline ends. CDR3 sequence reads: CATSDSPWKGQGTEAFF. CDR3 nucleotide sequence: TGTGCCACCAGTGATTCGCCCTGGAAGGGACAAGGCACTGAAGCTTTCTTT.

This chain uses TRBV18 with TRBJ2-1, with TRBD1 as a possible D gene (6 bases). Germline V lookup: CDR1 KGHSH, CDR2 LQKENI. There are 14 residues in the CDR3. The V end lost 6 bases, the J end lost 5 bases, and 14 bases lay between the germline ends. The CDR3 region is CASSPRRQDNEQFF. The CDR3 DNA reads TGTGCCAGCTCCCCCCGTCGACAGGACAATGAGCAGTTCTTC.

This clone appeared once. V gene TRBV27 combines with J gene TRBJ2-1; TRBD1 agrees at 7 bases. This CDR3 contains 17 residues. Germline loops: CDR1 MNHEY, CDR2 SMNVEV (reference sequence). Germline trimming cut 5 bases from V and 9 bases from J; bases unmatched to any gene: 19. CDR3: CASSLPNTGTAQGEQFF. The CDR3 nucleotides are TGTGCCAGCAGTCTACCAAACACCGGGACAGCACAGGGTGAGCAGTTCTTC.

The chain couples TRBV12-3 or TRBV12-4 to TRBJ2-7; 9 nucleotides align to TRBD1. The CDR3 sequence is 13 residues long. Trimming removed 5 bases from V and 13 bases from J; junction bases left unmatched: 12. The CDR3: CASSENSGTGFYF. The CDR3 DNA reads TGTGCCAGCAGTGAGAACTCCGGGACAGGGTTTTACTTC.

The genes are TRBV6-5 and TRBJ2-7; tentatively, D is TRBD1 (6 bases). Between the trimmed V and J ends, which lost 8 bases and 3 bases, there was a span of 14 bases. The CDR3 runs 13 residues. Looked up from germline, CDR1 is MNHEY and CDR2 is SVGAGI. The CDR3 DNA sequence: TGTGCCAGCTGCCGACAGGAGAACTACGAGCAGTACTTC. It translates to CASCRQENYEQYF.

The V call is TRBV7-9, the J call TRBJ2-7; 9 nucleotides agree with TRBD2. CDR3 length: 17 residues. CDR1 and CDR2 (germline): SEHNR, FQNEAQ (reference sequence). The V and J ends lost 3 bases and 6 bases, in that order; junction bases with no gene match: 15. The CDR3 reads CASSFPPAGTSISEQYF. In nucleotides, the CDR3 is TGTGCCAGCAGCTTCCCTCCCGCAGGGACTAGCATCTCCGAGCAGTACTTC.

The V call is TRBV30, the J call TRBJ1-4; D is undetermined. Germline V gene lookup returns CDR1 GTSNPN and CDR2 SVGIG (reference sequence). The CDR3 covers 12 residues. Trimming removed 5 bases at V and 5 bases at J, with 9 bases between. DNA of the CDR3: TGTGCCTGGTTGGCGGGAAATGAAAAACTGTTTTTT. The encoded protein is CAWLAGNEKLFF. Together with reference TRBV30 and TRBJ1-4, the CDR3 gives the full variable domain: SQTIHQWPATLVQPVGSPLSLECTVEGTSNPNLYWYRQAAGRGLQLLFYSVGIGQISSEVPQNLSASRPQDRQFILSSKKLLLSDSGFYLCAWLAGNEKLFFGSGTQLSVL.

V gene TRBV5-8 combines with J gene TRBJ2-1; 10 bases align to TRBD1. Unmatched junction bases numbered 4, after V lost 7 bases and J lost 6 bases. Germline-derived CDR1 and CDR2 are SGHTS and YDEGEE. The length of the CDR3 is 13 residues. The CDR3 reads CASVWTGGNEQFF. In DNA form, the CDR3 reads TGTGCCAGCGTATGGACAGGGGGCAATGAGCAGTTCTTC.

The chain is built from TRBV29-1 and TRBJ1-1, with TRBD1 identical over 7 bases. V lost 1 base to trimming and J lost 2 bases; unmatched junction nucleotides: 7. The CDR3 loop spans 15 amino acids. Per the germline V gene, CDR1 is SQVTM and CDR2 is ANQGSEA. The CDR3 loop is CSVEVRGRLNTEAFF. The CDR3 coding sequence is TGCAGCGTTGAAGTTAGGGGGCGTTTAAACACTGAAGCTTTCTTT.

The rearrangement joins TRBV11-2 to TRBJ1-2; weak D call: TRBD1 (6 bases). Germline V gene sequence: CDR1 SGHAT, CDR2 FQNNGV. V was trimmed by 1 base and J by 3 bases, leaving 9 bases between them. This CDR3 is built from 14 residues. DNA for the CDR3: TGTGCCAGCAGCTTAGGGGGGCTAGACTATGGCTACACCTTC. Encoded protein: CASSLGGLDYGYTF.

The chain recombines TRBV30 with TRBJ1-1; D may be TRBD1 (6 bases). Germline V lookup: CDR1 GTSNPN, CDR2 SVGIG (reference sequence). V was pared by 7 bases and J by 5 bases, with 17 bases between. There are 13 residues in the CDR3. CDR3 bases: TGTGCCTCTACTCAGGGGTTTGTGACTGAAGCTTTCTTT. As protein: CASTQGFVTEAFF.

The table lists this clone with a few counts. The chain is built from TRBV6-4 and TRBJ2-2; 9 nucleotides line up with TRBD1. Per germline, CDR1 MRHNA and CDR2 SNTAGT. Trimming at V came to 0 bases and at J to 4 bases, leaving 3 bases not matched to a gene. CDR3 length: 16 amino acids. This CDR3 reads CASSDSPGQGTGELFF. The DNA of the CDR3 is TGTGCCAGCAGTGACTCGCCGGGACAGGGCACCGGGGAGCTGTTTTTT.

The chain couples TRBV7-3 to TRBJ1-1; the match to TRBD1 covers 8 bases. The length of the CDR3 is 12 residues. Per the germline V gene, CDR1 is SGHTA and CDR2 is FQGTGA. J lost 7 bases, V lost 5 bases, and 3 bases had no gene match. CDR3 bases: TGTGCCAGCAGCGCACAGGGGGTTGAAGCTTTCTTT. Encoded protein: CASSAQGVEAFF.

This clone was recorded once. The chain has TRBV7-3 and TRBJ2-1, with D maybe TRBD2 (6 bases). Looked up from germline, CDR1 is SGHTA and CDR2 is FQGTGA. This CDR3 region has 16 residues. V was clipped by 1 base and J by 6 bases, with 16 bases between them. CDR3 nucleotides: TGTGCCAGCAGCTTAAGCCCCGGGGGTCCACGCAATGAGCAGTTCTTC. This sequence encodes CASSLSPGGPRNEQFF.

The rearrangement links TRBV19 to TRBJ1-2; tentatively, D is TRBD1 (5 bases). The CDR3 totals 14 residues. Trimming took 3 bases from V and 8 from J, leaving 16 bases between them. Germline loops: CDR1 LNHDA, CDR2 SQIVND (reference sequence). The CDR3 region is CASSIPGQVSGYTF. The CDR3 nucleotides read TGTGCCAGTAGTATCCCCGGACAAGTTTCGGGCTACACCTTC.

The chain recombines TRBV15 with TRBJ2-5; 8 positions agree with TRBD1. V lost 8 bases to trimming and J lost 4 bases; unmatched junction nucleotides: 3. In germline, CDR1 is LNHNV, CDR2 YYDKDF (reference sequence). The CDR3 extends over 12 amino acids. The CDR3: CATRQGTETQYF. The CDR3 DNA sequence: TGTGCCACCCGACAGGGGACAGAGACCCAGTACTTC.

The chain links TRBV27 to TRBJ1-1; D not resolved. V gave up 5 bases and J gave up 7 bases, with 14 bases separating them. CDR1 is MNHEY, CDR2 SMNVEV, per germline (reference sequence). This CDR3 has 13 residues. CDR3 bases: TGTGCCAGCAGTAACACAGAGGAGGATGAAGCTTTCTTT. Its translation is CASSNTEEDEAFF.

V is TRBV3-1 (or the pseudogene TRBV3-2) and J is TRBJ2-3; D is perhaps TRBD1 (6 bases). Trimming shortened V by 1 base and J by 4 bases, and 15 bases separated the two germline ends. The CDR3 runs to 16 residues. The germline V gene encodes CDR1 LGHDT and CDR2 YNNKEL (reference sequence). The CDR3 here is CASSQVRGFLADTQYF. CDR3 sequence (DNA): TGTGCCAGCAGCCAAGTAAGGGGGTTTCTGGCAGATACGCAGTATTTT.

This clone was detected once. The V gene is TRBV10-3, the J gene TRBJ1-1; D gene unclear. Trimming shortened V by 4 bases and J by 7 bases, and 7 bases separated the two germline ends. The CDR3 is 11 amino acids. The V gene's germline CDR1 is ENHRY and CDR2 SYGVKD. CDR3 in DNA: TGTGCCATCAGTGGTTCGGTTGAAGCTTTCTTT. Protein product: CAISGSVEAFF.

The chain links TRBV7-6 to TRBJ2-7; weak D call: TRBD1 (5 bases). With 1 base removed from V and 4 bases from J, the gap between germline ends came to 11 bases. This CDR3 spans 14 amino acids. Germline CDR1 and CDR2: SGHVS and FNYEAQ. The CDR3 bases are TGTGCCAGCAGCTTAGGTCAGGGCACTTACGAGCAGTACTTC. Translation gives CASSLGQGTYEQYF.

This clone has more than one count but fewer than ten. The rearrangement links TRBV6-2 or TRBV6-3 to TRBJ1-2; D not certain. The CDR3 is 12 residues long. V gave up 5 bases and J gave up 4 bases, with 8 bases separating them. CDR1 is MNHEY and CDR2 is SVGEGT in the germline V gene. In nucleotides, the CDR3 is TGTGCCAGCAGTCAGAAAAGCTATGGCTACACCTTC. Its translation: CASSQKSYGYTF.

The V call is TRBV2, the J call TRBJ2-7; 7 bases are shared with TRBD2. Losses at the gene ends were 8 bases for V and 4 bases for J; bases not matched to a gene: 8. The CDR3 is 13 residues long. The germline V gene encodes CDR1 SNHLY and CDR2 FYNNEI. CDR3 residues: CASERLASYEQYF. CDR3 sequence (DNA): TGTGCCAGCGAGAGACTAGCTTCGTACGAGCAGTACTTC.

The rearrangement links TRBV2 to TRBJ1-3; TRBD1 might be the D (6 bases). The V end lost 10 bases, the J end lost 0 bases, and 10 bases lay between the germline ends. Germline-derived CDR1 and CDR2 are SNHLY and FYNNEI. The CDR3 has 13 amino acids. The CDR3 nucleotides are TGTGCCACATCACAGGGCTCTGGAAACACCATATATTTT. Amino acid sequence: CATSQGSGNTIYF.

On this clone itself: Other nucleotide sequences from this sample produce the same CDR3. The J gene is TRBJ2-3, the V gene TRBV6-5, with a tentative D call TRBD2 (5 bases). Germline V gives CDR1 MNHEY, CDR2 SVGAGI. This CDR3 has 14 amino acids. V was pared by 6 bases and J by 4 bases, with 14 bases between. CDR3 in DNA: TGTGCCAGCAGCGGGCTAGCAGGCGCAGATACGCAGTATTTT. It yields the protein CASSGLAGADTQYF.

V and J are TRBV29-1 and TRBJ2-2; D is perhaps TRBD1 (6 bases). V was shortened by 4 bases and J by 2 bases, with 14 bases between the two germline ends. CDR3 length: 15 residues. The germline gives CDR1 SQVTM, CDR2 ANQGSEA. The CDR3 here is CSVVTGSLNTGELFF. Written as DNA, the CDR3 is TGCAGCGTTGTCACAGGGTCACTAAACACCGGGGAGCTGTTTTTT.

The chain combines TRBV19 with TRBJ1-4; 9 bases match TRBD1. Germline CDR1 reads LNHDA; CDR2 reads SQIVND (reference sequence). The V gene end was trimmed by 5 bases and the J gene end by 8 bases; junction bases not matched to a gene: 6. The CDR3 is 14 amino acids. The CDR3 bases are TGTGCCAGTAGTGAACAGGGGGCGAAGGAAAAACTGTTTTTT. It codes for CASSEQGAKEKLFF. The full variable domain, completed using reference TRBV19 and TRBJ1-4, is DGGITQSPKYLFRKEGQNVTLSCEQNLNHDAMYWYRQDPGQGLRLIYYSQIVNDFQKGDIAEGYSVSREKKESFPLTVTSAQKNPTAFYLCASSEQGAKEKLFFGSGTQLSVL.

The V gene is TRBV6-2 or TRBV6-3, the J gene TRBJ1-1; D might be TRBD1 (5 bases). Per the germline V gene, CDR1 is MNHEY and CDR2 is SVGEGT. This CDR3 spans 14 amino acids. The V gene lost 2 bases and the J gene lost 1 base, with 8 bases spanning the gap. For the CDR3, the DNA is TGTGCCAGCAGTTACAATACAGGGAACACTGAAGCTTTCTTT. Protein product: CASSYNTGNTEAFF.

The genes are TRBV29-1 and TRBJ2-2; the D gene is possibly TRBD2 (5 bases). This CDR3 region has 14 residues. Germline-derived CDR1 and CDR2 are SQVTM and ANQGSEA. V lost 1 base to trimming and J lost 5 bases, with 11 bases between them. CDR3 DNA: TGCAGCGTTGAAGTAGAGGGAAAGACCGGGGAGCTGTTTTTT. Protein sequence: CSVEVEGKTGELFF.